This T cell receptor (beta chain) was retrieved from a study of blood T cell repertoires in COVID-19. About the study: Sites across the United States, Italy and Spain contributed samples from acute and convalescent COVID-19.

Germline CDR1 LGHDT, CDR2 YNNKEL (reference sequence). Unmatched junction bases numbered 4, after V lost 3 bases and J lost 1 base. This CDR3 contains 15 residues. Participants were placed into cohorts based on the clinical history they reported. Recovery among Cohort 3 donors was established by two negative PCRs, clearance, or symptom resolution. Under the authors' procedure: The assay estimated nucleated cells by amplifying reference gene primers. TCRdb's table, derived via immunoSEQ multiplex PCR, lists solely in-frame clones and lacks some. Clone size and V and J calls were adopted from that table, with D and trimming inferred from the DNA. The sample contains nearly 350,000 clones, about 90% of which appear only once.

The TCR originated in a woman in her twenties or thirties who had recovered from COVID-19. The sample was PBMCs or T cells enriched from blood (not recorded which). The chain is built from TRBV3-1 (or the pseudogene TRBV3-2) and TRBJ2-7, with 9 nucleotides matching TRBD1. The CDR3 spells CASSHRDRVSYEQYF. Written as DNA, the CDR3 is TGTGCCAGCAGCCACCGGGACAGGGTTTCCTACGAGCAGTACTTC.